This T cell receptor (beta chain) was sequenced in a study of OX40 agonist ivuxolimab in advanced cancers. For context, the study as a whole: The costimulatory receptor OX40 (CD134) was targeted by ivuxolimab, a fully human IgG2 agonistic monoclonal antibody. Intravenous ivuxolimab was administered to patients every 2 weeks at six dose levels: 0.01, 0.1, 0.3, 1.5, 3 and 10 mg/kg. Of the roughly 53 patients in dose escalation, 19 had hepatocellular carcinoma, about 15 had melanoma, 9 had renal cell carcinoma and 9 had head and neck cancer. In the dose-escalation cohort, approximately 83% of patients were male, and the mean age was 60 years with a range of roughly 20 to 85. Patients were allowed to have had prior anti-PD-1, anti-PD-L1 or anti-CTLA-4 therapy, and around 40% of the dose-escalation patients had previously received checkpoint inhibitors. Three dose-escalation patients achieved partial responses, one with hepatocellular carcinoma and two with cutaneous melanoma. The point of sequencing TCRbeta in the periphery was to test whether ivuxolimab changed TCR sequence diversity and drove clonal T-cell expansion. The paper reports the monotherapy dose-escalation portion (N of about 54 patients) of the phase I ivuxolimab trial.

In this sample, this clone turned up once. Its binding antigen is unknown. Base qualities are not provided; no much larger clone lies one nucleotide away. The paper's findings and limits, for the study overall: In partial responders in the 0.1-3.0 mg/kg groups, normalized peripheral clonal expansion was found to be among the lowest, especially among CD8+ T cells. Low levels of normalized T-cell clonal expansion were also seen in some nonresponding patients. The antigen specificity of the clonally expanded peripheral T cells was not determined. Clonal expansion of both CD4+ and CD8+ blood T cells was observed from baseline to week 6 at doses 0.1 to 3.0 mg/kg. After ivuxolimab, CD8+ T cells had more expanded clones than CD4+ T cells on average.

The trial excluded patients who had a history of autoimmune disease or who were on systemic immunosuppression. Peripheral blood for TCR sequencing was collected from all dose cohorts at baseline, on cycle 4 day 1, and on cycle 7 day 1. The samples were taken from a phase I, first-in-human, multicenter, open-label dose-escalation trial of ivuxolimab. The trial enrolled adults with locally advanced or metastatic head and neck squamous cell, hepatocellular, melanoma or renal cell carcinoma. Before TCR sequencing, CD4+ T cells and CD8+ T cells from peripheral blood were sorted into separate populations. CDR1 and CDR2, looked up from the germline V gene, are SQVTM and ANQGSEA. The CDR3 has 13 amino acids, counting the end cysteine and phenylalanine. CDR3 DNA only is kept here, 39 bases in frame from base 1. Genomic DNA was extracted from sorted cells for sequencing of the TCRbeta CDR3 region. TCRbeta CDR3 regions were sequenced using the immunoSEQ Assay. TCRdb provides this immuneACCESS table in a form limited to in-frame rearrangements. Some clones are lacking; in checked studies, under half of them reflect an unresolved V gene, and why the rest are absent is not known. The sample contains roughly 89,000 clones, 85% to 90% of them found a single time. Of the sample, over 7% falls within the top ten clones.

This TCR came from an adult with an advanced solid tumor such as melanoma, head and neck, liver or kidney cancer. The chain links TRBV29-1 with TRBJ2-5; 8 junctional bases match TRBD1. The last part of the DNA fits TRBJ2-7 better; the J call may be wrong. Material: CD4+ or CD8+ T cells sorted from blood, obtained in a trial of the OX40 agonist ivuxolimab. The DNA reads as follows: TGCAGCGGGACCGGACAGGGATCGGGCGAGCAGTACTTC. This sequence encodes CSGTGQGSGEQYF.